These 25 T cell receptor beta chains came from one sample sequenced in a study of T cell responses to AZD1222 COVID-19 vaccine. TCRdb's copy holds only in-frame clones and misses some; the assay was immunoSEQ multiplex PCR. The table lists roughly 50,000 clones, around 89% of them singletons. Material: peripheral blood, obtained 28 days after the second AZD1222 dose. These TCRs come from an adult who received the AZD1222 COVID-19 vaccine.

The CDR3 here is CASSPSGTGYGYTF. The CDR3 DNA is TGCGCCAGCAGCCCCTCGGGGACAGGCTATGGCTACACCTTC. The J gene is TRBJ1-2, the V gene TRBV5-1; 8 bases are shared with TRBD1. The ends lost 4 bases at V and 4 bases at J; junction bases unmatched: 6. This CDR3 contains 14 residues. Germline values: CDR1 SGHRS, CDR2 YFSETQ.

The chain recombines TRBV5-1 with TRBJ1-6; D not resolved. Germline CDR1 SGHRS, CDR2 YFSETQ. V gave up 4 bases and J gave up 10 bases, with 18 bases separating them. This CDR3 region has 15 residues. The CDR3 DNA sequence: TGCGCCAGCAGCCTTGGACTGAGTAGGTGGTCACCCCTCCACTTT. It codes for CASSLGLSRWSPLHF.

CDR3 in DNA: TGCAGTGCTAGTGGGCAGGAGGCCTCCTACGAGCAGTACTTC. Protein: CSASGQEASYEQYF. V usage is TRBV20-1 and J usage is TRBJ2-7, with D tentatively TRBD2 (5 bases). CDR3 length: 14 amino acids. Trimming took off 3 bases at V and 0 bases at J, with 12 bases between the two ends. Germline CDR1 is DFQATT and CDR2 is SNEGSKA (reference sequence).

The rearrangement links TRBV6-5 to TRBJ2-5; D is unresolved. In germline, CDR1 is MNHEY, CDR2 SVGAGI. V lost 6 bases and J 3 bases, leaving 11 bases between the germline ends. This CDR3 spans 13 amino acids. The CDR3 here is CASRPWSEETQYF. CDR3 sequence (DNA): TGTGCCAGCAGGCCGTGGAGCGAAGAGACCCAGTACTTC.

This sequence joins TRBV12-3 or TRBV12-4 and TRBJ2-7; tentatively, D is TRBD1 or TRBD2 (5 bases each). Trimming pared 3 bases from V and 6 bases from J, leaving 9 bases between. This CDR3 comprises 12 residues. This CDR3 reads CASSLSGPEQYF. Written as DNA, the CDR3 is TGTGCCAGCAGTTTGTCGGGGCCCGAGCAGTACTTC.

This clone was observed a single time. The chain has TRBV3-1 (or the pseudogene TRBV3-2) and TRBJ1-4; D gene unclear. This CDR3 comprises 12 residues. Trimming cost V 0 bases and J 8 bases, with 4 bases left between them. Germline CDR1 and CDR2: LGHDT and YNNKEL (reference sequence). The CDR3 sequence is CASSQDGEKLFF. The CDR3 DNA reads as TGTGCCAGCAGCCAAGACGGGGAAAAACTGTTTTTT.

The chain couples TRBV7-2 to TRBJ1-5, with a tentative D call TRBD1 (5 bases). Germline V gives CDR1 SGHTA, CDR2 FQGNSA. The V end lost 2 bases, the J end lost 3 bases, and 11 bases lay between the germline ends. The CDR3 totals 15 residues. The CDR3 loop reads CASSLSQGANQPQHF. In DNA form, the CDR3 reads TGTGCCAGCAGCTTATCGCAGGGCGCCAATCAGCCCCAGCATTTT.

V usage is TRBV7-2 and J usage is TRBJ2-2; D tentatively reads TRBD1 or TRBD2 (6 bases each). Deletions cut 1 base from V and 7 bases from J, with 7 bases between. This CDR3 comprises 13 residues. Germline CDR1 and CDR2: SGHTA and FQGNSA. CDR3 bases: TGTGCCAGCAGCTTAGAGGGGGGCGGGGAGCTGTTTTTT. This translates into CASSLEGGGELFF.

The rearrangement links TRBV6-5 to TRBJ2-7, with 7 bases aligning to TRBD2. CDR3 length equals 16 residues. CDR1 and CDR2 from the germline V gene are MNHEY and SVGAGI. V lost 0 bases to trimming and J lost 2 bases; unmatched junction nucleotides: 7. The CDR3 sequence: CASSYSQRDSTYEQYF. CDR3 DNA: TGTGCCAGCAGTTACTCCCAGCGGGATTCCACCTACGAGCAGTACTTC.

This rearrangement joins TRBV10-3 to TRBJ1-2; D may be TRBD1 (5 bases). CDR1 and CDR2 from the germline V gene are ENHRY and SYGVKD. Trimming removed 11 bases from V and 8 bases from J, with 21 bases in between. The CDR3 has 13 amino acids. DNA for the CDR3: TGTGCCGTCTTCGCCAGGGACCGGTTGGGCTACACCTTC. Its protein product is CAVFARDRLGYTF.

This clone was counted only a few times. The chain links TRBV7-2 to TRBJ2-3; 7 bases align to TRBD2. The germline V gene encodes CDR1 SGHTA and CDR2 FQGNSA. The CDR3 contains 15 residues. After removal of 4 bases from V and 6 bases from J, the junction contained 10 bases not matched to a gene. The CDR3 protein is CASSSLPLGGDTQYF. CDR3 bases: TGTGCCAGCAGCTCTCTGCCTCTGGGAGGGGATACGCAGTATTTT.

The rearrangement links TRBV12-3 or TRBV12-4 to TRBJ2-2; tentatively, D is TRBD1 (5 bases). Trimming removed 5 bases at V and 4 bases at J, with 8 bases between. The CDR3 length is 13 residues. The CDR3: CASSKDITGELFF. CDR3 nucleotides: TGTGCCAGCAGTAAGGACATCACCGGGGAGCTGTTTTTT.

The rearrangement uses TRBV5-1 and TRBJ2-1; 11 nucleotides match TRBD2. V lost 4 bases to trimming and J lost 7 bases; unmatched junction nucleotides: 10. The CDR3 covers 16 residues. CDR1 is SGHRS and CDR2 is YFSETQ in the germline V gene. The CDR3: CASSPPLAGVFNEQFF. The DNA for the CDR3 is TGCGCCAGCAGCCCCCCACTAGCGGGAGTATTTAATGAGCAGTTCTTC.

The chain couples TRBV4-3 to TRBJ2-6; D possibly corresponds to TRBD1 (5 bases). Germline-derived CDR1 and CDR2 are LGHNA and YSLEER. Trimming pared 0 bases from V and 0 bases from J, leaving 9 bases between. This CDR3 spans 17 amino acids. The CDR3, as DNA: TGCGCCAGCAGCCAAGATCCGCAGGGCTCTGGGGCCAACGTCCTGACTTTC. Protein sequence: CASSQDPQGSGANVLTF.

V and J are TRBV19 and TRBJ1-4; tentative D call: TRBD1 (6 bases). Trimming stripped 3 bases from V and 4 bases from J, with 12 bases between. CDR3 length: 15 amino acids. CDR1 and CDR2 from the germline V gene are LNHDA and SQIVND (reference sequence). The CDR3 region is CASSMNTGFNEKLFF. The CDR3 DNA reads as TGTGCCAGTAGTATGAATACAGGGTTTAATGAAAAACTGTTTTTT.

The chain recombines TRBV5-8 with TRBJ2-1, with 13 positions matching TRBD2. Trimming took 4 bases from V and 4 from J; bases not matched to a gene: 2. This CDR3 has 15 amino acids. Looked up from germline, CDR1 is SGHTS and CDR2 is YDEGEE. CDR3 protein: CASSRGLAGYNEQFF. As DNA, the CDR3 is TGTGCCAGCAGCCGGGGACTAGCGGGGTACAATGAGCAGTTCTTC.

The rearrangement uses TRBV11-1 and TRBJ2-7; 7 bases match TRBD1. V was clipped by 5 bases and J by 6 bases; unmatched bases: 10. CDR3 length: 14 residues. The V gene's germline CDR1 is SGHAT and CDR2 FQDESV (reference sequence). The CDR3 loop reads CASSTTGNHREQYF. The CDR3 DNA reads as TGTGCCAGCAGCACGACAGGGAACCATCGCGAGCAGTACTTC.

CDR3 sequence: CASSLGRSSWNEQFF. CDR3 sequence (DNA): TGTGCCAGCAGCCTGGGGAGATCAAGTTGGAATGAGCAGTTCTTC. J is TRBJ2-1 and V is TRBV5-6; D is perhaps TRBD2 (5 bases). CDR3 length equals 15 residues. Germline values: CDR1 SGHDT, CDR2 YYEEEE. Trimming removed 4 bases at V and 7 bases at J, with 18 bases between.

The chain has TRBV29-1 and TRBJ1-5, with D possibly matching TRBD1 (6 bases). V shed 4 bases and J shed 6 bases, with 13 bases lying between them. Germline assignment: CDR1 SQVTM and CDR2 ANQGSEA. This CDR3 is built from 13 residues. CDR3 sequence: CSVGGQGTQPQHF. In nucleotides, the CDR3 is TGCAGCGTTGGAGGGCAGGGGACTCAGCCCCAGCATTTT.

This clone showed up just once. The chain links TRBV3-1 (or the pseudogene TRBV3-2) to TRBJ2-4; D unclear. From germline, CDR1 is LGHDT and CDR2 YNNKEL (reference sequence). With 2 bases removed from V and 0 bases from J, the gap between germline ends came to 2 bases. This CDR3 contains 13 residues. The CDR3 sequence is CASSQLAKNIQYF. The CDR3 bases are TGTGCCAGCAGCCAACTAGCCAAAAACATTCAGTACTTC.

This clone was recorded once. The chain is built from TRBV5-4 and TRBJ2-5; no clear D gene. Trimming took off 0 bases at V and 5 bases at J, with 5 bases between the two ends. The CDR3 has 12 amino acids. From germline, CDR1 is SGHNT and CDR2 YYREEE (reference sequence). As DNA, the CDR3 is TGTGCCAGCAGCTTGGTAGGGGAGACCCAGTACTTC. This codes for CASSLVGETQYF.

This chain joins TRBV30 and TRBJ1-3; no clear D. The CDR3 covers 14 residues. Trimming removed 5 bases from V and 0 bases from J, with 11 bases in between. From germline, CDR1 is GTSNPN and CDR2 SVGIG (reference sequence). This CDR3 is CAWDGMSSGNTIYF. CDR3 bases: TGTGCCTGGGATGGCATGAGCTCTGGAAACACCATATATTTT.

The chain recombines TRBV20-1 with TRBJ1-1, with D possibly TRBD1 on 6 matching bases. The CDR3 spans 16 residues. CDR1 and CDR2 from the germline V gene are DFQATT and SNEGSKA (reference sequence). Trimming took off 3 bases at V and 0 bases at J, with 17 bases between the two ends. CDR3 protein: CSASTPSGGMNTEAFF. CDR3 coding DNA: TGCAGTGCTAGTACCCCTTCGGGGGGCATGAACACTGAAGCTTTCTTT.

CDR3 bases: TGTGCCTGGAACGTCGGGGCTCCTTTCTACAATGAGCAGTTCTTC. Its translation is CAWNVGAPFYNEQFF. V is TRBV30 and J is TRBJ2-1; D tentatively fits TRBD1 or TRBD2 (5 bases each). Germline CDR1 is GTSNPN and CDR2 is SVGIG (reference sequence). The CDR3 covers 15 residues. Trimming removed 4 bases at V and 3 bases at J, with 16 bases between.

The CDR3 protein is CASSSNRGHETQYF. CDR3 DNA: TGTGCCAGCTCATCTAACAGGGGGCACGAGACCCAGTACTTC. The V and J genes are TRBV18 and TRBJ2-5, with TRBD1 identical over 9 bases. The ends lost 5 bases at V and 5 bases at J; junction bases unmatched: 6. The CDR3 extends over 14 amino acids. Germline V gene data show CDR1 as KGHSH and CDR2 as LQKENI.